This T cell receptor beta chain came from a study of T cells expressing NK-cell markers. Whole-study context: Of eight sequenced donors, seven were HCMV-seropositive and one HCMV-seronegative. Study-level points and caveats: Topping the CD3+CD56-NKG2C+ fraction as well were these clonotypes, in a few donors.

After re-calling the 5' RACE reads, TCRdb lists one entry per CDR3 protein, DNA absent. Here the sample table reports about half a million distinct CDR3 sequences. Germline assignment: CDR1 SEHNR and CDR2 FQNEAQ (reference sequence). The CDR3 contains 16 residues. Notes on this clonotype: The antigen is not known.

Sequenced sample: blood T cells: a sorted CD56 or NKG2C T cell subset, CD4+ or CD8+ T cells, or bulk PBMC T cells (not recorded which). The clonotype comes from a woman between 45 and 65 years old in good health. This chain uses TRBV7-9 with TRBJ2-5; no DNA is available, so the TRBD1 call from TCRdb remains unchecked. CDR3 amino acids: CASSLSGGSYQETQYF.